This entry concerns a single TCR beta chain. This specimen belongs to a study of blood T cell repertoires in COVID-19. Looking at the study overall: Donors in the United States, Italy and Spain gave samples during acute or convalescent COVID-19. PBMCs, B-cell-depleted T cells, or T cells provided the cDNA or gDNA that made up the material.

Seattle participants joined during active infection and were tracked over time. Between the trimmed V and J ends, which lost 7 bases and 0 bases, there was a span of 21 bases. There are 17 residues in the CDR3. Germline CDR1 and CDR2: SGHAT and FQNNGV. Original methodology: Estimated nucleated cell counts came from reference gene primer amplification. Clones were read by immunoSEQ multiplex PCR, and TCRdb kept only the in-frame ones, dropping some. Clonal size and the V and J genes are those of that table, whereas D and trimming came from the DNA. The table has 300,000 to 450,000 clones, approximately 89% seen once.

Sequencing used peripheral blood. The chain recombines TRBV11-2 with TRBJ1-2; TRBD1 is a possible D gene (5 bases). The clonotype originates from a woman aged 55-75 years with COVID-19, enrolled during active disease. CDR3 sequence (DNA): TGTGCCAGCACCCAGGGCGAGCAAGTCACAGCTAACTATGGCTACACCTTC. Its protein is CASTQGEQVTANYGYTF.